The following is a T cell receptor beta chain sequence with its context. The data belong to a study of T cell changes during pregnancy in multiple sclerosis. The assay was immunoSEQ multiplex PCR, and TCRdb's table has in-frame clones only and misses some. Seen here are around 29,000 clones, about 89% observed once, and the top ten hold under 3.5%. Per the germline V gene, CDR1 is SGHDN and CDR2 is FVKESK. Trimming stripped 0 bases from V and 0 bases from J, with 27 bases between. This CDR3 comprises 22 residues. The chain uses TRBV14 and TRBJ2-1; D is possibly TRBD2 (5 bases). The receptor was isolated from a female donor in good health, enrolled as a control in a pregnancy study. The sample here was CD4+ T cells from peripheral blood mononuclear cells, taken in the first trimester of pregnancy. CDR3 loop: CASSQDHGGGLMIFSSYNEQFF. The CDR3 DNA follows: TGTGCCAGCAGCCAAGATCATGGCGGAGGACTGATGATTTTTAGCTCCTACAATGAGCAGTTCTTC. The full variable domain, its missing parts supplied by reference TRBV14 and TRBJ2-1, is EAGVTQFPSHSVIEKGQTVTLRCDPISGHDNLYWYRRVMGKEIKFLLHFVKESKQDESGMPNNRFLAERTGGTYSTLKVQPAELEDSGVYFCASSQDHGGGLMIFSSYNEQFFGPGTRLTVL.